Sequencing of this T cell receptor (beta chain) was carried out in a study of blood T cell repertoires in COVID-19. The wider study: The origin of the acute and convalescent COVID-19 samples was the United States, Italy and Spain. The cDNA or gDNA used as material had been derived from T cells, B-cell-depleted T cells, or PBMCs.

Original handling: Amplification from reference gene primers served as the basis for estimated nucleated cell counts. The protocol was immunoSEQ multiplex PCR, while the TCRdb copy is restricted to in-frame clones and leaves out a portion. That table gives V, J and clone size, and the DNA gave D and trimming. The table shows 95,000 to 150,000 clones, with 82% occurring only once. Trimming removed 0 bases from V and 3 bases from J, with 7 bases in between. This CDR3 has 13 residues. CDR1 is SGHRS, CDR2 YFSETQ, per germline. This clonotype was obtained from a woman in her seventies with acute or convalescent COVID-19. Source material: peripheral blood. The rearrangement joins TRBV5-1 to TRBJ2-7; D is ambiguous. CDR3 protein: CASSLGGNYEQYV. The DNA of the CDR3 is TGCGCCAGCAGCTTGGGCGGTAACTACGAGCAGTACGTC.